This T cell receptor (beta chain) derives from a study of T cells in Graves' hyperthyroidism and ophthalmopathy. Study-wide points: Before onset, by a median of approximately 6.8 months, the model predicted ophthalmopathy.

The source material, RNA transcripts, was used to amplify TCR beta CDR3 regions. HTBI primers drove first-round RT-PCR of the TCR CDR3. TCRdb processed the multiplex PCR reads anew with MiXCR; each CDR3 protein has one entry. The sample contains over 500,000 distinct CDR3 sequences, approximately 48% of which appear only once. This clonotype was observed a handful of times. Its antigen is still unknown. The study excluded patients with uncontrolled infection, other autoimmune disease, pregnancy or lactation. Clinicians diagnosed patients from clinical symptoms, serum thyroxine and TRAb, thyroid ultrasound and orbital computed tomography. Germline V gene data show CDR1 as DFQATT and CDR2 as SNEGSKA (reference sequence). This CDR3 is built from 14 residues. The V gene end was trimmed by 6 bases and the J gene end by 0 bases; junction bases not matched to a gene: 6.

The chain links TRBV20-1 to TRBJ2-5; 8 nucleotides line up with TRBD2. The source is an adult woman with Graves' disease, either hyperthyroidism or ophthalmopathy (not recorded which). The sample taken for sequencing was peripheral blood or thyroid tissue (not recorded which). This CDR3 reads CSADSGDNQETQYF. For the CDR3, the DNA is TGCAGTGCGGATAGCGGGGACAACCAAGAGACCCAGTACTTC.